Listed below are T cell receptor beta chains from one sample, sequenced in a study of blood T cell repertoires in COVID-19. This table comes from immunoSEQ multiplex PCR, and its TCRdb copy is limited to in-frame clones, with some not included. The sample holds around 100,000 clones, 81% seen once. The specimen sequenced was peripheral blood. These TCRs come from a man of 80 years or more with COVID-19, enrolled during active disease. CDR3s include the opening cysteine and the closing phenylalanine or tryptophan.

cdr3_length	v_call	j_call	cdr3_aa
15	TRBV18	TRBJ2-1	CASSPPTTANNEQFF
15	TRBV7-8	TRBJ2-7	CASSLEPGVTYEQYF
14	TRBV6-5	TRBJ2-7	CATSRTSGHYEQYF
16	TRBV15	TRBJ1-4	CATSSAPGQGSEKLFF
13	TRBV30	TRBJ1-2	CAWSVQGVGGYTF
16	TRBV13	TRBJ2-2	CASSSGTSAWTGELFF
15	TRBV12-1	TRBJ2-7	CASSEGHRQPYEQYF
14	TRBV19	TRBJ1-2	CASSIGQEVYGYTF
15	TRBV25-1	TRBJ1-2	CASSIPGQPNYGYTF
16	TRBV12-5	TRBJ2-1	CASGSRTSGSFGEQFF
15	TRBV10-1	TRBJ2-7	CASSDPRTTGYEQYF
16	TRBV5-1	TRBJ1-1	CASSLGQGAQNTEAFF
16	TRBV28	TRBJ1-1	CASSSQWRGYTVEAFF
15	TRBV19	TRBJ1-3	CASSIEGGPGNTIYF
11	TRBV29-1	TRBJ1-4	CSVDFDGGLFF
13	TRBV10-1	TRBJ2-1	CASSPAGHNEQFF
13	TRBV12-3/TRBV12-4	TRBJ2-5	CASSFLRGETQYF
16	TRBV29-1	TRBJ2-1	CSVVTETQTGVNEQFF
17	TRBV13	TRBJ2-3	CASSFQGTSGVGDTQYF
17	TRBV7-3	TRBJ2-1	CASSRTGGLSGINEQFF
15	TRBV7-3	TRBJ2-3	CASSLTLAGTDTQYF
14	TRBV7-9	TRBJ1-5	CASSLTQSNQPQHF
14	TRBV2	TRBJ2-1	CASMVDRSVSEQFF
16	TRBV5-5	TRBJ2-5	CASSLDPGTGKETQYF
17	TRBV6-2/TRBV6-3	TRBJ2-6	CASSPRTARSGANVLTF
14	TRBV30	TRBJ1-3	CAWSAGASGNTIYF
12	TRBV6-5	TRBJ1-5	CASEPRGQPQHF
15	TRBV11-2	TRBJ2-5	CASSLGAGPQETQYF
15	TRBV5-8	TRBJ2-3	CASSQGQGPTDTQYF
13	TRBV28	TRBJ1-6	CASSLAGAEPLHF